This T cell receptor (beta chain) was recovered during a study of vaccination and CD4 T cells after COVID-19. Study in general: Between diagnosis and the drawing of post-COVID samples lay a median roughly 91 days (range 35 to 161). Spike peptides, overlapping and drawn from SARS-CoV-2, HCoV-NL63, HCoV-OC43 and HCoV-229E, were used to stimulate cells.

Treatment described: approximately nine-day PBMC culture with coronavirus spike peptide pools or control peptides (ViraFEST assay). Dates of positive PCR ran from March to December 2020, before US Alpha, Beta and Delta variants. Findings and limits, study-wide: The appearance of a median approximately 84% of reactive clones in convalescent patients occurred only post-vaccination.

Germline CDR1 LGHDT, CDR2 YNNKEL (reference sequence). V lost 1 base and J lost 5, with 12 bases in between. CDR3 length: 14 amino acids. Concerning this clonotype itself: The antigen is undetermined.

The Oncomine TCR Beta short-read assay was applied to DNA of cultured CD4+ T cells. TCRdb used MiXCR to reprocess the PCR reads, holding one entry per CDR3 protein. The table lists 10,000 to 15,000 distinct CDR3 sequences, about 74% of them singletons. The chain has TRBV3-1 and TRBJ2-7; tentatively, D is TRBD1 or TRBD2 (5 bases each). The sequence came from a human donor who had recovered from COVID-19. The source material was CD4+ T cells from blood, cultured in vitro. CDR3 protein: CASSQGVWDHEQYF. DNA for the CDR3: TGTGCCAGCAGCCAAGGGGTCTGGGACCACGAGCAGTACTTC.